One and the same sample provided the 10 T cell receptor beta chains below, sequenced in a study of blood T cell repertoires in COVID-19. Method: immunoSEQ multiplex PCR; TCRdb's copy keeps in-frame clones and lacks some. Found here are a few hundred thousand clones, 85% to 90% of them singletons; the top ten hold under 3%. The sample was peripheral blood. All receptors derive from a woman aged 25 to 39 with COVID-19, enrolled during active disease.

The chain has TRBV14 and TRBJ1-1; a weak D match, TRBD1 (5 bases). The CDR3 is 14 amino acids. Germline V gene sequence: CDR1 SGHDN, CDR2 FVKESK. V was trimmed by 4 bases and J by 8 bases, leaving 17 bases between them. The CDR3 bases are TGTGCCAGCAGCCGCCCCGGGGGAGTAACCGAAGCTTTCTTT. This translates into CASSRPGGVTEAFF.

The gene calls are TRBV28 and TRBJ2-7, with 10 bases matching TRBD1. The CDR3 totals 15 residues. With 6 bases clipped from V and 6 bases from J, the junction kept 11 bases outside the gene matches. Per the germline V gene, CDR1 is MDHEN and CDR2 is SYDVKM. CDR3 sequence reads: CASRRSRQGAREQYF. The DNA of the CDR3 is TGTGCCAGCAGAAGATCGAGACAGGGGGCTCGCGAGCAGTACTTC.

This clone showed up just once. V usage is TRBV5-4 and J usage is TRBJ2-1, with a tentative D call TRBD2 (6 bases). This CDR3 contains 15 residues. Looked up from germline, CDR1 is SGHNT and CDR2 is YYREEE (reference sequence). Trimming removed 4 bases at V and 7 bases at J, with 18 bases between. CDR3: CASSHGLNLLNEQFF. The CDR3, as DNA: TGTGCCAGCAGCCACGGACTAAATCTTTTAAATGAGCAGTTCTTC.

The V and J genes are TRBV25-1 and TRBJ1-2, with D unresolved. Trimming removed 3 bases from V and 8 bases from J, with 16 bases in between. Germline V gene sequence: CDR1 MGHDK, CDR2 SYGVNS. CDR3 length equals 14 residues. Here the CDR3 reads CASSEPGREGGYTF. CDR3 DNA sequence: TGTGCCAGCAGTGAGCCGGGGAGGGAAGGGGGCTACACCTTC.

The gene calls are TRBV5-5 and TRBJ2-4; 12 bases agree with TRBD2. V dropped 0 bases and J dropped 7; count of bases not matched to a gene: 2. The germline V gene has CDR1 SGHKS and CDR2 YYEKEE (reference sequence). The CDR3 length is 15 residues. The CDR3 here is CASSLGLAGVNIQYF. CDR3 coding DNA: TGTGCCAGCAGCTTGGGACTAGCGGGAGTGAACATTCAGTACTTC. Combining the CDR3 with reference TRBV5-5 and TRBJ2-4 gives the whole variable domain DAGVTQSPTHLIKTRGQQVTLRCSPISGHKSVSWYQQVLGQGPQFIFQYYEKEERGRGNFPDRFSARQFPNYSSELNVNALLLGDSALYLCASSLGLAGVNIQYFGAGTRLSVL.

The chain combines TRBV28 with TRBJ1-5; a weak D match, TRBD1 (5 bases). V lost 6 bases to trimming and J lost 4 bases, with 7 bases between them. Germline CDR1 is MDHEN and CDR2 is SYDVKM. The CDR3 is made up of 12 amino acids. The DNA for the CDR3 is TGTGCCAGCAGGGGGCCGAATCAGCCCCAGCATTTT. Amino acid sequence: CASRGPNQPQHF.

The chain combines TRBV11-1 with TRBJ1-1, with TRBD1 identical over 8 bases. The CDR3 is 12 residues long. Germline CDR1 is SGHAT and CDR2 is FQDESV (reference sequence). The V gene end was trimmed by 8 bases and the J gene end by 5 bases; junction bases not matched to a gene: 4. The CDR3 region has the DNA TGTGCCAGCGGACAGGGCGGGACTGAAGCTTTCTTT. Amino acids: CASGQGGTEAFF.

This clone was detected a few times. The chain combines TRBV30 with TRBJ2-1, with D possibly TRBD2 on 6 matching bases. The CDR3 covers 14 residues. Germline values: CDR1 GTSNPN, CDR2 SVGIG (reference sequence). V was shortened by 4 bases and J by 4 bases, with 14 bases between the two germline ends. In DNA, the CDR3 is TGTGCCTGGAAACGGGGGTGGACTTACAATGAGCAGTTCTTC. Protein: CAWKRGWTYNEQFF.

This clone was seen just once. The rearrangement uses TRBV19 and TRBJ2-7; TRBD1 agrees at 8 bases. CDR3 length: 14 amino acids. Germline V gives CDR1 LNHDA, CDR2 SQIVND (reference sequence). The J segment lost 3 bases and the V segment lost 3 bases, leaving 4 bases of the junction unmatched. CDR3 sequence: CASSMGTGYYEQYF. CDR3 coding DNA: TGTGCCAGTAGTATGGGGACAGGTTACTACGAGCAGTACTTC. The full variable domain, with the rest looked up from reference TRBV19 and TRBJ2-7, is DGGITQSPKYLFRKEGQNVTLSCEQNLNHDAMYWYRQDPGQGLRLIYYSQIVNDFQKGDIAEGYSVSREKKESFPLTVTSAQKNPTAFYLCASSMGTGYYEQYFGPGTRLTVT.

V and J are TRBV5-1 and TRBJ1-1, with 8 positions matching TRBD1. Germline CDR1 reads SGHRS; CDR2 reads YFSETQ. Trimming cost V 4 bases and J 1 base; bases outside gene matches: 9. The CDR3 has 16 residues. The CDR3 spells CASSQSGGVGNTEAFF. The CDR3, as DNA: TGCGCCAGCAGCCAGTCAGGGGGCGTAGGGAACACTGAAGCTTTCTTT.